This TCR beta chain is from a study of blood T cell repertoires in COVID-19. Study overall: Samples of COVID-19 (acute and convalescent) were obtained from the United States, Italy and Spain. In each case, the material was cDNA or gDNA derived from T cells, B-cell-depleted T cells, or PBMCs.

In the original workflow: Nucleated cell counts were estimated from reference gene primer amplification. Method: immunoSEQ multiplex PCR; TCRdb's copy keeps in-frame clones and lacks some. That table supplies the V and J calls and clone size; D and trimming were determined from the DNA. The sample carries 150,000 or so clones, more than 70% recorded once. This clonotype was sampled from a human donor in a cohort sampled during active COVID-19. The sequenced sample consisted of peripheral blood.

CDR3 amino acids: CASSNSGGSYEQYF. In DNA, the CDR3 is TGTGCCAGCAGTAATAGCGGGGGCTCCTACGAGCAGTACTTC. The genes are TRBV6-6 and TRBJ2-7, with 9 bases identical to TRBD2. This CDR3 is built from 14 residues. Germline V lookup: CDR1 MNHNY, CDR2 SVGAGI (reference sequence). The V segment lost 5 bases and the J segment 0 bases; nucleotides outside the gene matches: 2.